This TCR beta chain originates from a study of metastatic and nonmetastatic thyroid tumors. Worth noting for this clone: The CDR3 does not close with the conserved phenylalanine or tryptophan, likely indicating a read error. No DNA is shown, since the ends of the CDR3 on it are uncertain; the CDR3 is the one TCRdb lists.

TCRdb re-called clones via MiXCR from the PCR reads. The table includes 14,000 to 15,000 clones, 3.6% detected once. Thyroid surgery was performed in patients who had received no treatment beforehand. Germline CDR1 reads MDHEN; CDR2 reads SYDVKM. From its first to its last residue, the CDR3 has 12 amino acids. The source material was tumor tissue. The chain recombines TRBV28 with TRBJ2-2. This receptor was taken from a female donor with papillary thyroid cancer or a benign thyroid nodule (not recorded which). Some clones in this sample may be carry-over from other donors' samples. Here the CDR3 reads CASSLWQADRAG.